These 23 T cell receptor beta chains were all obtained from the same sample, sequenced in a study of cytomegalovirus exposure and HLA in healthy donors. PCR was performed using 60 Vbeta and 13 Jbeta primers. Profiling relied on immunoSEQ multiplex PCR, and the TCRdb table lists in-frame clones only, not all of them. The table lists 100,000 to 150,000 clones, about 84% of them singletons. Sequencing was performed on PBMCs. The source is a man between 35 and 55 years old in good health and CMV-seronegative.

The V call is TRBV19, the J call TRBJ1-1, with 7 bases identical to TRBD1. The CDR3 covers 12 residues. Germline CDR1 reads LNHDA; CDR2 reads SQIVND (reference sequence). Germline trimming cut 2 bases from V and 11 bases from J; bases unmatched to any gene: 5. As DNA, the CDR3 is TGTGCCAGTAGTATACAGGGGGGCCGGGCTTTCTTT. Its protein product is CASSIQGGRAFF.

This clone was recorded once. CDR3 DNA sequence: TGTGCCAGCAGCCCCAAAGGGGCGATCCCGGGGTATTTT. It codes for CASSPKGAIPGYF. The gene calls are TRBV7-2 and TRBJ2-3; tentatively, D is TRBD1 (5 bases). Germline V CDR1 and CDR2: SGHTA, FQGNSA. Trimming took 5 bases from V and 14 from J, leaving 20 bases between them. This CDR3 spans 13 amino acids.

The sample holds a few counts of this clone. The CDR3: CASSLGTTSTDTQYF. CDR3 in DNA: TGTGCCAGCAGCTTGGGGACTACTAGCACAGATACGCAGTATTTT. This rearrangement joins TRBV5-4 to TRBJ2-3; a weak D match, TRBD2 (6 bases). CDR1 is SGHNT and CDR2 is YYREEE in the germline V gene (reference sequence). V was shortened by 0 bases and J by 0 bases, with 8 bases between the two germline ends. This CDR3 is built from 15 residues.

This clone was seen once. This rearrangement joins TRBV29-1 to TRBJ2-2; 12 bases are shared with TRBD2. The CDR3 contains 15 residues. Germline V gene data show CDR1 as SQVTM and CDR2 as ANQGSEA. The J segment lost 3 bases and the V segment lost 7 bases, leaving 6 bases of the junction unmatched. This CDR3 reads CSGTSGGTYTGELFF. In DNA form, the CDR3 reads TGCAGCGGTACTAGCGGGGGGACTTACACCGGGGAGCTGTTTTTT.

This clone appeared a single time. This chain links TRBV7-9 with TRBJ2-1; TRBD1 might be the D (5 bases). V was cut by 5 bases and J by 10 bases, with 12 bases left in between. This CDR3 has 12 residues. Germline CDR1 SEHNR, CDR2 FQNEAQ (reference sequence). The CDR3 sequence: CASSAHKGEQFF. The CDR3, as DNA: TGTGCCAGCAGCGCCCATAAGGGGGAGCAGTTCTTC.

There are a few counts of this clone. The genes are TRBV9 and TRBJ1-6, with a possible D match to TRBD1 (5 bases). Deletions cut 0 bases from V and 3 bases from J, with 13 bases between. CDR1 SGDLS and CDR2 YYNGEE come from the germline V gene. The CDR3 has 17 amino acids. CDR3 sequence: CASSVDSGVGYNSPLHF. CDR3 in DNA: TGTGCCAGCAGCGTAGATTCGGGGGTAGGCTATAATTCACCCCTCCACTTT.

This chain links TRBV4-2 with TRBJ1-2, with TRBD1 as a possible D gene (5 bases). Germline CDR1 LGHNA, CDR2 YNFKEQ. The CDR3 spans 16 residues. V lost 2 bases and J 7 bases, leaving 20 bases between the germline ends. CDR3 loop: CASSQLPTGGFVGYTF. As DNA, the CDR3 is TGTGCCAGCAGCCAACTACCCACGGGGGGGTTCGTTGGCTACACCTTC.

DNA for the CDR3: TGTGCCAGCAGTTTACGATCGGGACAGGGAACGCTTGCTGAAAAACTGTTTTTT. The encoded protein is CASSLRSGQGTLAEKLFF. The gene calls are TRBV27 and TRBJ1-4, with TRBD1 identical over 9 bases. Germline CDR1 reads MNHEY; CDR2 reads SMNVEV (reference sequence). The length of the CDR3 is 18 residues. Trimming at V came to 2 bases and at J to 7 bases, leaving 14 bases not matched to a gene.

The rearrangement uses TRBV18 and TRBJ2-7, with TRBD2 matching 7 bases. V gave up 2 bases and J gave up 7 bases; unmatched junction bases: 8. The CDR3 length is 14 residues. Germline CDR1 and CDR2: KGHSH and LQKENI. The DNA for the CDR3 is TGTGCCAGCTCACCAGAGGGAGGGGCCAGGGAGCAGTACTTC. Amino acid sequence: CASSPEGGAREQYF.

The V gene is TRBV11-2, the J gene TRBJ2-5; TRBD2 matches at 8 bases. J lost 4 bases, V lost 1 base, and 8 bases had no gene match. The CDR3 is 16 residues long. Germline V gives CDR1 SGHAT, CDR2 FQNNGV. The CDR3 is CASSLGGGGRGETQYF. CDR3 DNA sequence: TGTGCCAGCAGCTTAGGCGGCGGGGGGCGCGGAGAGACCCAGTACTTC.

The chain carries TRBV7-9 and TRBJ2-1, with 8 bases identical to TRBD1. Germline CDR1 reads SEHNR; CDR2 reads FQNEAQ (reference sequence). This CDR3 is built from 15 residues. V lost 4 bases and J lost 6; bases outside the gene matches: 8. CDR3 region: CASSSQGALFNEQFF. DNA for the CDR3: TGTGCCAGCAGCTCCCAGGGGGCCCTTTTCAATGAGCAGTTCTTC. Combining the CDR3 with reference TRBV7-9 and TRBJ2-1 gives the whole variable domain DTGVSQNPRHKITKRGQNVTFRCDPISEHNRLYWYRQTLGQGPEFLTYFQNEAQLEKSRLLSDRFSAERPKGSFSTLEIQRTEQGDSAMYLCASSSQGALFNEQFFGPGTRLTVL.

CDR3 coding DNA: TGTGCCAGCAGCACCCTGGGACAGCGTGCCTACGAGCAGTACTTC. It specifies CASSTLGQRAYEQYF. The chain carries TRBV7-2 and TRBJ2-7; 7 bases map to TRBD1. Germline V lookup: CDR1 SGHTA, CDR2 FQGNSA. The CDR3 length is 15 residues. The junction had 9 bases not matched to a gene; V was cut back by 5 bases and J by 2 bases.

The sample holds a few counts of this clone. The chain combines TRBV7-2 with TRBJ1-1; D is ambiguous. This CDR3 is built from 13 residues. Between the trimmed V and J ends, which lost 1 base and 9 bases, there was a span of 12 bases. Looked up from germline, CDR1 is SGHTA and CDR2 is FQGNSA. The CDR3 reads CASSLGASQQAFF. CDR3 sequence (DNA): TGTGCCAGCAGCTTAGGGGCCTCACAGCAAGCTTTCTTT.

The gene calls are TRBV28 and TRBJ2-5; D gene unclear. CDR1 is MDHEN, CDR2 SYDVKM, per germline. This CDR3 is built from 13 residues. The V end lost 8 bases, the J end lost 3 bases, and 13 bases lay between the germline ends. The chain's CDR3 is CASRAADKETQYF. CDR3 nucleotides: TGTGCCAGCCGTGCGGCAGATAAAGAGACCCAGTACTTC.

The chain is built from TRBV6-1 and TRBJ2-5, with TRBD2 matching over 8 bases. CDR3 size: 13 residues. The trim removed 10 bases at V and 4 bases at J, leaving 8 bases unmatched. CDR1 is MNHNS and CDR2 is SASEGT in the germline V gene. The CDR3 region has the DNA TGTGCCATCGAGAAGCGGGGGACAGAGACCCAGTACTTC. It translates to CAIEKRGTETQYF.

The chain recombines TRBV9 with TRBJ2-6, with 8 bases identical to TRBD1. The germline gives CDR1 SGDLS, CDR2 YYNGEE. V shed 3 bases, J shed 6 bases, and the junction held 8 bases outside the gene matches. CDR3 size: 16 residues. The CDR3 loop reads CASSARSQGVANVLTF. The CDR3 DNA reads TGTGCCAGCAGCGCCAGATCACAGGGGGTGGCCAACGTCCTGACTTTC.

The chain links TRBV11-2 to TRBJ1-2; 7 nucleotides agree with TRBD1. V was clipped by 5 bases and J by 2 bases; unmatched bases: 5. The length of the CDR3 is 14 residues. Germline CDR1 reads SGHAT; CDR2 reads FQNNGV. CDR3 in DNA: TGTGCCAGCAGCAGAGGACAGGTGAACTATGGCTACACCTTC. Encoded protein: CASSRGQVNYGYTF.

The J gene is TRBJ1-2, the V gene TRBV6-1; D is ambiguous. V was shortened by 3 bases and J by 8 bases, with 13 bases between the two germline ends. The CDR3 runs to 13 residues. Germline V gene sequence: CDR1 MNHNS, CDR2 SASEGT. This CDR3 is CASSESAARGYTF. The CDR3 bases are TGTGCCAGCAGTGAGTCGGCTGCGCGGGGCTACACCTTC.

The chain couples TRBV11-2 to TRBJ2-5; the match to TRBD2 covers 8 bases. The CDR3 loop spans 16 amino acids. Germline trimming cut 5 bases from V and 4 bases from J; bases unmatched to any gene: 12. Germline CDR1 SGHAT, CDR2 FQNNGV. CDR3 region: CASSRNRGGTGETQYF. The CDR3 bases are TGTGCCAGCAGCCGCAACCGGGGGGGGACCGGAGAGACCCAGTACTTC.

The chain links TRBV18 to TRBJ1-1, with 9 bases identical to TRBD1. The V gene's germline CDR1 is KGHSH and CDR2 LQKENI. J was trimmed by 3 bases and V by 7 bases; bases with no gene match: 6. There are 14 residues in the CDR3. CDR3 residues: CASLPGQGDTEAFF. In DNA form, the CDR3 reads TGTGCCAGCTTACCGGGACAGGGCGACACTGAAGCTTTCTTT.

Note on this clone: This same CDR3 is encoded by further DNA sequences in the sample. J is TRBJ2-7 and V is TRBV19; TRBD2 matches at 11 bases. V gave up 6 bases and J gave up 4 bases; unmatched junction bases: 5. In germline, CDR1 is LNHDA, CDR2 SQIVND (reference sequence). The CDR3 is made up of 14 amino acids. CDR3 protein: CASSRLAGSYEQYF. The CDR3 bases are TGTGCCAGTAGCCGACTAGCGGGGAGTTACGAGCAGTACTTC.

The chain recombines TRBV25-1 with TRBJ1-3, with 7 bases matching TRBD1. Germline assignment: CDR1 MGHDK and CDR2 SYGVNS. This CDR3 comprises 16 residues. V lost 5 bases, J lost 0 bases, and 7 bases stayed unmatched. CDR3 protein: CASSQTGAHSGNTIYF. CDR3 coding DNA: TGTGCCAGCAGTCAAACAGGGGCACACTCTGGAAACACCATATATTTT.

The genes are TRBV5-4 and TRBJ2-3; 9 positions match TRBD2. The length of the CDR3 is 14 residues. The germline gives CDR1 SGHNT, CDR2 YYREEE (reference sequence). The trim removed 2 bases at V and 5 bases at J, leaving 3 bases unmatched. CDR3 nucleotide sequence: TGTGCCAGCAGCTTAGGGACTAGCTTAGATACGCAGTATTTT. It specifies CASSLGTSLDTQYF.